Below are 9 T cell receptor beta chains sequenced from a single sample in a study of beta chain features in type 1 diabetes. The authors reverse transcribed all of the isolated RNA, so sequencing captured expressed TCRB transcripts. The data were produced by immunoSEQ multiplex PCR, yet TCRdb's version contains in-frame clones alone and is incomplete. Of roughly 290,000 clones in the sample, 8% were seen once. The specimen sequenced was central memory CD4+ T cells from blood. These TCRs come from a woman younger than 35 in good health.

This clone was seen ten or more times. The rearrangement uses TRBV7-2 and TRBJ2-7, with D possibly being TRBD1 (5 bases). The germline V gene has CDR1 SGHTA and CDR2 FQGNSA. The CDR3 has 13 residues. V was clipped by 6 bases and J by 0 bases, with 9 bases between them. The CDR3 DNA reads as TGTGCCAGCAGGCAGGGTAGCTCCTACGAGCAGTACTTC. This sequence encodes CASRQGSSYEQYF.

This chain connects TRBV7-2 to TRBJ1-1, with no clear D. Looked up from germline, CDR1 is SGHTA and CDR2 is FQGNSA. The CDR3 covers 15 residues. V was clipped by 5 bases and J by 4 bases, with 17 bases between them. The CDR3 nucleotides are TGTGCCAGCAGCCGTTTAGCCGGCCAGATCACTGAAGCTTTCTTT. Its protein is CASSRLAGQITEAFF. Combining the CDR3 with reference TRBV7-2 and TRBJ1-1 gives the whole variable domain GAGVSQSPSNKVTEKGKDVELRCDPISGHTALYWYRQSLGQGLEFLIYFQGNSAPDKSGLPSDRFSAERTGGSVSTLTIQRTQQEDSAVYLCASSRLAGQITEAFFGQGTRLTVV.

The chain recombines TRBV7-2 with TRBJ1-1; 8 bases match TRBD1. The CDR3 contains 13 residues. From germline, CDR1 is SGHTA and CDR2 FQGNSA. V was pared by 5 bases and J by 4 bases, with 3 bases of the junction left unmatched. The CDR3 sequence: CASSLTGGTEAFF. In nucleotides, the CDR3 is TGTGCCAGCAGCCTCACAGGGGGCACTGAAGCTTTCTTT.

Here the CDR3 DNA reads TGTGCCAGCAGCCCTTCGGGACAGCAGACAGATACGCAGTATTTT. This translates into CASSPSGQQTDTQYF. The rearrangement uses TRBV5-4 and TRBJ2-3, with 7 bases lining up with TRBD1. CDR1 is SGHNT, CDR2 YYREEE, per germline (reference sequence). V shed 4 bases and J 3 bases; nucleotides not matched to a gene: 8. The CDR3 extends over 15 amino acids.

This clone occurred a few times. Here the CDR3 reads CATRGGGWNTEAFF. The CDR3 region has the DNA TGTGCCACCAGAGGAGGGGGCTGGAACACTGAAGCTTTCTTT. V and J are TRBV2 and TRBJ1-1; TRBD1 matches at 7 bases. The germline V gene has CDR1 SNHLY and CDR2 FYNNEI. This CDR3 region has 14 residues. V dropped 10 bases and J dropped 1; count of bases not matched to a gene: 9.

The rearrangement links TRBV7-2 to TRBJ2-4; unclear D gene. Germline V gene data show CDR1 as SGHTA and CDR2 as FQGNSA. Deletions cut 5 bases from V and 4 bases from J, with 15 bases between. The length of the CDR3 is 15 residues. The CDR3 nucleotides are TGTGCCAGCAGCCTCCAGTTCGGCGGTAAAAACATTCAGTACTTC. Its protein product is CASSLQFGGKNIQYF.

Ten or more counts support this clone. The chain has TRBV4-1 and TRBJ2-1; the match to TRBD2 covers 7 bases. J was trimmed by 5 bases and V by 5 bases; bases with no gene match: 6. CDR3 length: 14 amino acids. Germline V gives CDR1 MGHRA, CDR2 YSYEKL. The CDR3 spells CASSYGTINNEQFF. The CDR3 DNA reads TGCGCCAGCAGCTACGGGACTATCAACAATGAGCAGTTCTTC.

In this sample, this clone turned up a few times. The chain has TRBV7-2 and TRBJ2-5, with D possibly TRBD1 on 5 matching bases. Germline loops: CDR1 SGHTA, CDR2 FQGNSA. The CDR3 is made up of 14 amino acids. V gave up 1 base and J gave up 1 base, with 7 bases separating them. CDR3 protein: CASSLVTGQETQYF. Here the CDR3 DNA reads TGTGCCAGCAGCTTAGTTACAGGCCAAGAGACCCAGTACTTC.

A few counts support this clone. V usage is TRBV7-2 and J usage is TRBJ2-3; 11 bases match TRBD2. The CDR3 contains 16 residues. Germline assignment: CDR1 SGHTA and CDR2 FQGNSA. J gave up 2 bases and V 6 bases, and 7 bases lay outside the gene matches. CDR3 in DNA: TGTGCCAGCAGGATTAGCGGGAGGGCCATCACAGATACGCAGTATTTT. Its translation: CASRISGRAITDTQYF.